These 27 T cell receptor beta chains share one sample of origin, sequenced in a study of blood T cell repertoires in COVID-19. Libraries were prepared by immunoSEQ multiplex PCR; TCRdb keeps only in-frame clonotypes and omits some of them. This table has approximately 97,000 clones, around nine tenths appearing once. Input material: peripheral blood. All receptors derive from a man aged 50 to 60 with COVID-19, enrolled during active disease.

The V gene is TRBV19, the J gene TRBJ1-2; D not resolved. Germline lookup yields CDR1 LNHDA and CDR2 SQIVND (reference sequence). This CDR3 comprises 14 residues. Trimming removed 3 bases at V and 4 bases at J, with 12 bases between. CDR3 sequence: CASSIGRQVYGYTF. The CDR3 DNA follows: TGTGCCAGTAGTATTGGGAGACAAGTCTATGGCTACACCTTC.

The chain carries TRBV5-6 and TRBJ1-2, with D possibly matching TRBD1 (6 bases). Trimming stripped 0 bases from V and 3 bases from J, with 12 bases between. This CDR3 is 15 amino acids long. Germline V CDR1 and CDR2: SGHDT, YYEEEE. The CDR3 DNA reads TGTGCCAGCAGCTTGGGACGGGGGGCCGACTATGGCTACACCTTC. Protein product: CASSLGRGADYGYTF.

This clone was seen a handful of times. The J gene is TRBJ1-2, the V gene TRBV10-3, with TRBD1 as a possible D gene (5 bases). Germline CDR1 ENHRY, CDR2 SYGVKD. Trimming took off 7 bases at V and 6 bases at J, with 15 bases between the two ends. CDR3 length: 13 residues. For the CDR3, the DNA is TGTGCCATCACAACGGACACCTTGGATGGCTACACCTTC. Protein product: CAITTDTLDGYTF.

The chain combines TRBV3-1 (or the pseudogene TRBV3-2) with TRBJ2-5; 9 bases fit TRBD1. J gave up 5 bases and V 6 bases, and 13 bases lay outside the gene matches. The V gene's germline CDR1 is LGHDT and CDR2 YNNKEL (reference sequence). This CDR3 has 16 amino acids. The CDR3 here is CASSKGTGLSVETQYF. Here the CDR3 DNA reads TGTGCCAGCAGTAAGGGGACAGGGCTTTCGGTGGAGACCCAGTACTTC.

The chain carries TRBV19 and TRBJ1-3; no clear D gene. CDR1 is LNHDA, CDR2 SQIVND, per germline (reference sequence). V was cut by 5 bases and J by 0 bases, with 14 bases left in between. The length of the CDR3 is 16 residues. CDR3 region: CASSLIETDSGNTIYF. The CDR3 DNA follows: TGTGCCAGTAGTTTAATAGAAACAGACTCTGGAAACACCATATATTTT.

There are a few counts of this clone. This chain connects TRBV28 to TRBJ1-1; D is ambiguous. Germline-derived CDR1 and CDR2 are MDHEN and SYDVKM. The V gene lost 5 bases and the J gene lost 3 bases, with 10 bases spanning the gap. The CDR3 runs 13 residues. The CDR3 region is CASSILRDTEAFF. Here the CDR3 DNA reads TGTGCCAGCAGTATTCTTAGAGACACTGAAGCTTTCTTT. The full variable domain, in which reference TRBV28 and TRBJ1-1 provide the parts outside the CDR3, is DVKVTQSSRYLVKRTGEKVFLECVQDMDHENMFWYRQDPGLGLRLIYFSYDVKMKEKGDIPEGYSVSREKKERFSLILESASTNQTSMYLCASSILRDTEAFFGQGTRLTVV.

V usage is TRBV9 and J usage is TRBJ2-7, with 7 nucleotides matching TRBD1. Trimming took 3 bases from V and 6 from J; bases not matched to a gene: 12. Germline loops: CDR1 SGDLS, CDR2 YYNGEE. The CDR3 totals 15 residues. For the CDR3, the DNA is TGTGCCAGCAGCGCAGCCGGGACAGCCGGGTCCGAGCAGTACTTC. Protein: CASSAAGTAGSEQYF.

The J gene is TRBJ2-1, the V gene TRBV14; D might be TRBD1 (5 bases). The CDR3 runs to 12 residues. The V end was cut by 5 bases, the J end by 8 bases, with 10 bases between. The germline gives CDR1 SGHDN, CDR2 FVKESK. The CDR3: CASSGTRDEQFF. The CDR3 DNA reads as TGTGCCAGCAGCGGAACCAGGGATGAGCAGTTCTTC.

This clone was recorded once. This chain uses TRBV7-2 with TRBJ2-1; D not certain. V was cut by 5 bases and J by 5 bases, with 7 bases left in between. The CDR3 is 12 amino acids. Germline V lookup: CDR1 SGHTA, CDR2 FQGNSA. The CDR3 nucleotides are TGTGCCAGCAGCGTGGCCCACAATGAGCAGTTCTTC. Protein product: CASSVAHNEQFF.

The gene calls are TRBV6-2 or TRBV6-3 and TRBJ2-2, with 10 bases aligning to TRBD1. Germline CDR1 reads MNHEY; CDR2 reads SVGEGT. V was clipped by 6 bases and J by 2 bases; unmatched bases: 9. The CDR3 is made up of 17 amino acids. The CDR3 sequence is CASSRDRGSFNTGELFF. The CDR3 nucleotides read TGTGCCAGCAGCCGGGACAGGGGCTCATTTAACACCGGGGAGCTGTTTTTT.

The V and J genes are TRBV3-1 (or the pseudogene TRBV3-2) and TRBJ2-7; weak D call: TRBD1 (6 bases). Trimming cost V 0 bases and J 4 bases, with 10 bases left between them. The CDR3 loop spans 14 amino acids. The V gene's germline CDR1 is LGHDT and CDR2 YNNKEL (reference sequence). The CDR3 is CASSQEIGGYEQYF. The CDR3 DNA reads as TGTGCCAGCAGCCAAGAAATAGGGGGTTACGAGCAGTACTTC.

The chain joins TRBV9 to TRBJ2-1; 11 bases agree with TRBD2. V dropped 0 bases and J dropped 4; count of bases not matched to a gene: 3. This CDR3 has 16 residues. Germline assignment: CDR1 SGDLS and CDR2 YYNGEE. This CDR3 reads CASSVAGTSGYNEQFF. In DNA, the CDR3 is TGTGCCAGCAGCGTAGCGGGGACTAGCGGTTACAATGAGCAGTTCTTC. Together with reference TRBV9 and TRBJ2-1, the CDR3 gives the full variable domain: DSGVTQTPKHLITATGQRVTLRCSPRSGDLSVYWYQQSLDQGLQFLIQYYNGEERAKGNILERFSAQQFPDLHSELNLSSLELGDSALYFCASSVAGTSGYNEQFFGPGTRLTVL.

This chain's CDR3 is CASARVPDTQYF. The CDR3 DNA reads as TGTGCCAGCGCGAGGGTCCCAGATACGCAGTATTTT. This rearrangement joins TRBV14 to TRBJ2-3; D possibly corresponds to TRBD2 (5 bases). Deletions cut 8 bases from V and 4 bases from J, with 10 bases between. Germline-derived CDR1 and CDR2 are SGHDN and FVKESK. This CDR3 contains 12 residues.

This rearrangement joins TRBV10-3 to TRBJ2-5; TRBD1 matches 7 bases. Losses at the gene ends were 5 bases for V and 2 bases for J; bases not matched to a gene: 2. The CDR3 length is 13 residues. Germline values: CDR1 ENHRY, CDR2 SYGVKD. The DNA for the CDR3 is TGTGCCATCAGTAGGACAGGACAAGAGACCCAGTACTTC. Translating it yields CAISRTGQETQYF.

In regard to this clone: The same CDR3 arises from other DNA sequences in this sample as well. The genes are TRBV9 and TRBJ2-2; TRBD2 matches 8 bases. CDR1 is SGDLS, CDR2 YYNGEE, per germline. The V and J ends lost 0 bases and 6 bases, in that order; junction bases with no gene match: 7. CDR3 length: 16 amino acids. Written as DNA, the CDR3 is TGTGCCAGCAGCGTAGTAGGTAGCGGGGTGGCCGGGGAGCTGTTTTTT. It codes for CASSVVGSGVAGELFF.

This chain links TRBV18 with TRBJ2-7, with 10 bases fitting TRBD2. The CDR3 totals 15 residues. The V segment lost 6 bases and the J segment 3 bases; nucleotides outside the gene matches: 8. Germline V lookup: CDR1 KGHSH, CDR2 LQKENI. The CDR3 DNA sequence: TGTGCCAGCTCTTCCCCGGGACTAGCGAGCTACGAGCAGTACTTC. Protein product: CASSSPGLASYEQYF.

The genes are TRBV4-3 and TRBJ1-4; tentatively, D is TRBD1 (6 bases). Trimming cost V 2 bases and J 14 bases, with 15 bases left between them. Germline CDR1 reads LGHNA; CDR2 reads YSLEER. The CDR3 has 13 residues. The CDR3 sequence is CASSQMSTTGLFF. DNA of the CDR3: TGCGCCAGCAGCCAAATGAGTACTACAGGGCTGTTTTTT.

This clone has a single count. The V call is TRBV5-6, the J call TRBJ1-1, with D possibly matching TRBD1 (5 bases). CDR1 and CDR2 from the germline V gene are SGHDT and YYEEEE. Trimming took 0 bases from V and 2 from J, leaving 14 bases between them. The CDR3 sequence is 16 residues long. CDR3 DNA: TGTGCCAGCAGCTTGGTGGCGGGACGGTTAAACACTGAAGCTTTCTTT. It encodes CASSLVAGRLNTEAFF.

The chain recombines TRBV4-1 with TRBJ1-2; D is uncertain. The length of the CDR3 is 16 residues. Deletions cut 0 bases from V and 7 bases from J, with 18 bases between. The germline V gene has CDR1 MGHRA and CDR2 YSYEKL. CDR3 in amino acids: CASSQEEGRMSFGYTF. CDR3 sequence (DNA): TGCGCCAGCAGCCAAGAAGAAGGCAGGATGTCTTTTGGCTACACCTTC.

The chain recombines TRBV9 with TRBJ1-6, with D perhaps TRBD1 (5 bases). Germline CDR1 SGDLS, CDR2 YYNGEE. This CDR3 has 15 residues. Trimming left V 3 bases short and J 10 bases short, with 17 bases between. CDR3 nucleotides: TGTGCCAGCAGCGCCGGGGGTGGCAGAGAGTCACCCCTCCACTTT. Protein: CASSAGGGRESPLHF.

The rearrangement links TRBV4-2 to TRBJ1-2, with a possible D match to TRBD1 (5 bases). The CDR3 extends over 15 amino acids. V dropped 0 bases and J dropped 5 bases, with 13 bases sitting between them. Germline CDR1 reads LGHNA; CDR2 reads YNFKEQ. CDR3 in DNA: TGTGCCAGCAGCCAAGACCGGGGGATTAAGTATGGCTACACCTTC. Translating it yields CASSQDRGIKYGYTF.

This clone occurred a few times. The CDR3 DNA reads TGTGCCAGCTCCTTGGTCAGGGAGAACACTGAAGCTTTCTTT. This gives the protein CASSLVRENTEAFF. The chain is built from TRBV18 and TRBJ1-1; weak D call: TRBD1 (5 bases). Trimming took 6 bases from V and 1 from J, leaving 12 bases between them. CDR3 size: 14 residues. Germline V gene sequence: CDR1 KGHSH, CDR2 LQKENI.

In its sample, this clone was seen once. This chain connects TRBV18 to TRBJ1-1; 8 bases line up with TRBD1. The V segment lost 2 bases and the J segment 1 base; nucleotides outside the gene matches: 0. There are 14 residues in the CDR3. The germline CDR1 and CDR2 sequences are KGHSH and LQKENI. The CDR3 coding sequence is TGTGCCAGCTCACCAGGGACAGGGAACACTGAAGCTTTCTTT. Its translation is CASSPGTGNTEAFF.

The V gene is TRBV9, the J gene TRBJ2-2; 13 positions match TRBD2. Losses at the gene ends were 2 bases for V and 3 bases for J; bases not matched to a gene: 4. Germline CDR1 is SGDLS and CDR2 is YYNGEE. The CDR3 length is 17 residues. CDR3 bases: TGTGCCAGCAGCGTTTCGACTAGCGGGGGGTACACCGGGGAGCTGTTTTTT. Protein product: CASSVSTSGGYTGELFF.

The chain links TRBV7-2 to TRBJ1-4, with D possibly TRBD1 on 5 matching bases. This CDR3 spans 16 amino acids. V lost 1 base, J lost 0 bases, and 9 bases lay in between. The germline V gene encodes CDR1 SGHTA and CDR2 FQGNSA. Here the CDR3 DNA reads TGTGCCAGCAGCTTAGTGCAGGGTGCAACTAATGAAAAACTGTTTTTT. It is translated as CASSLVQGATNEKLFF.

This chain uses TRBV6-5 with TRBJ1-2; 7 bases line up with TRBD1. CDR3 length: 12 residues. V lost 7 bases, J lost 8 bases, and 7 bases stayed unmatched. Per germline, CDR1 MNHEY and CDR2 SVGAGI. This chain's CDR3 is CASTTGDWGYTF. The CDR3 nucleotides are TGTGCCAGCACAACAGGGGATTGGGGCTACACCTTC.

J is TRBJ2-1 and V is TRBV7-9; D perhaps matches TRBD2 (5 bases). Germline CDR1 is SEHNR and CDR2 is FQNEAQ (reference sequence). The CDR3 sequence is 16 residues long. With 2 bases removed from V and 0 bases from J, the gap between germline ends came to 11 bases. CDR3 nucleotide sequence: TGTGCCAGCAGCTTATCGGAGCGGAGCTCCTACAATGAGCAGTTCTTC. This codes for CASSLSERSSYNEQFF.